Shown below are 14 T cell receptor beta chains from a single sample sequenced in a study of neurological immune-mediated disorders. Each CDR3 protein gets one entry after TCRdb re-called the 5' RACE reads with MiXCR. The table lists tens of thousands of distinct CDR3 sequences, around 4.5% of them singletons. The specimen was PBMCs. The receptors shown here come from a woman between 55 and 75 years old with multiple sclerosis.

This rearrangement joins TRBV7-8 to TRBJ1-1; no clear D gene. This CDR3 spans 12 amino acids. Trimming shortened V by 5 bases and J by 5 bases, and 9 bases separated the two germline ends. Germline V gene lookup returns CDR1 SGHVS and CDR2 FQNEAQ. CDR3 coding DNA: TGTGCCAGCAGCGAAAGGGTAACTGAAGCTTTCTTT. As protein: CASSERVTEAFF.

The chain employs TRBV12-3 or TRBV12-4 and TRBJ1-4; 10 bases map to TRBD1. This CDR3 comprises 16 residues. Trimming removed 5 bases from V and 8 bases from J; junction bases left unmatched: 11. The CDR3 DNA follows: TGTGCCAGCAGTCCGACAGGGGGCTCCTTTCGGGAAAAACTGTTTTTT. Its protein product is CASSPTGGSFREKLFF.

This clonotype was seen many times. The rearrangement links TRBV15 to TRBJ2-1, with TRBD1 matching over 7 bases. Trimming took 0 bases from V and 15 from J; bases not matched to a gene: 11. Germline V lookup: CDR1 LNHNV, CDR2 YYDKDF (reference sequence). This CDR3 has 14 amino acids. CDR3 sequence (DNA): TGTGCCACCAGCAGAGATCAAGGGACAGCATTCCCGTTCTTC. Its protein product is CATSRDQGTAFPFF. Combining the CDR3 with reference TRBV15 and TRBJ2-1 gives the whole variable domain DAMVIQNPRYQVTQFGKPVTLSCSQTLNHNVMYWYQQKSSQAPKLLFHYYDKDFNNEADTPDNFQSRRPNTSFCFLDIRSPGLGDTAMYLCATSRDQGTAFPFFGPGTRLTVL.

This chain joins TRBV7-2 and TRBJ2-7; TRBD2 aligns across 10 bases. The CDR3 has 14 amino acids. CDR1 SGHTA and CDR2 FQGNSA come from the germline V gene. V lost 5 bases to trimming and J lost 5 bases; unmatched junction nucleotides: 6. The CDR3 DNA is TGTGCCAGCAGCCCGGGACTAGCGACCCACGAGCAGTACGTC. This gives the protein CASSPGLATHEQYV.

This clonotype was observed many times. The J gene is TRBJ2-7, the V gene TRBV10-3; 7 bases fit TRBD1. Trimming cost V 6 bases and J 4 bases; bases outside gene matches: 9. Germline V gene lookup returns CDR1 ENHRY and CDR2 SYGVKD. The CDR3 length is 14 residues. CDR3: CAIRPDRAGYEQYV. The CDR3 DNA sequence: TGTGCCATCAGACCCGACAGGGCCGGTTACGAGCAGTACGTC.

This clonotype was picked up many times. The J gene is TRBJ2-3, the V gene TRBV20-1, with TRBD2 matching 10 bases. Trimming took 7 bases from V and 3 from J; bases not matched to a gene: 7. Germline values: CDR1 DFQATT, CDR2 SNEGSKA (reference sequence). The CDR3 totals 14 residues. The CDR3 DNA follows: TGCAGTGACCTAGCGGGAGAGGGAACAGATACGCAGTATTTT. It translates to CSDLAGEGTDTQYF.

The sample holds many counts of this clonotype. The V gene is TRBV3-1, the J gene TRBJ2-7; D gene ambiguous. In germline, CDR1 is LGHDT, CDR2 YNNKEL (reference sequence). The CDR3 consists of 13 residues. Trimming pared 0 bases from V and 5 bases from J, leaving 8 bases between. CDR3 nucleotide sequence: TGTGCCAGCAGCCAAGACCCGTTCAACGAGCAGTACTTC. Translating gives CASSQDPFNEQYF.

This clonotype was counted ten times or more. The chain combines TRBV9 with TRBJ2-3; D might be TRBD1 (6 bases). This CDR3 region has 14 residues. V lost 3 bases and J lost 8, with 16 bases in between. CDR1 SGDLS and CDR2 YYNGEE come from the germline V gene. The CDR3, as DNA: TGTGCCAGCAGCGAGGGGGTGGTGTCCGGTACGCAGTATTTT. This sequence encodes CASSEGVVSGTQYF.

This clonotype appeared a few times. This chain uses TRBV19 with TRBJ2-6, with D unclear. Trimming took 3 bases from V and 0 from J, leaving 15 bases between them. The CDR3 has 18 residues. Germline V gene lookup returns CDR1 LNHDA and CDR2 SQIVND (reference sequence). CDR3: CASSMAGVDLSGANVLTF. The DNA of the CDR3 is TGTGCCAGTAGTATGGCTGGGGTCGACCTCTCTGGGGCCAACGTCCTGACTTTC.

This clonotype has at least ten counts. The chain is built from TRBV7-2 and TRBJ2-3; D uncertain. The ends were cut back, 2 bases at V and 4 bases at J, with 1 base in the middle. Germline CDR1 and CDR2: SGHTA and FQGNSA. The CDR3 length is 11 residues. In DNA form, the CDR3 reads TGTGCCAGCAGCTTATCAGATACGCAGTATTTT. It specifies CASSLSDTQYF.

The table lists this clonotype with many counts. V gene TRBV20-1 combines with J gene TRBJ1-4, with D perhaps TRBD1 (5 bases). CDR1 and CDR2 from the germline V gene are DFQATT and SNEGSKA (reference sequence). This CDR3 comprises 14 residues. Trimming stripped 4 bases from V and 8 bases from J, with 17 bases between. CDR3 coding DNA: TGCAGTGCTAAGGGCCGGGGCCCCGGGGAAAAACTGTTTTTT. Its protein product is CSAKGRGPGEKLFF.

Here the CDR3 DNA reads TGTGCCAGCAGCTTATCGAAGGCCAATGAGCAGTTCTTC. This gives the protein CASSLSKANEQFF. The chain is built from TRBV7-2 and TRBJ2-1; D unresolved. Trimming left V 2 bases short and J 6 bases short, with 8 bases between. CDR3 size: 13 residues. Germline values: CDR1 SGHTA, CDR2 FQGNSA.

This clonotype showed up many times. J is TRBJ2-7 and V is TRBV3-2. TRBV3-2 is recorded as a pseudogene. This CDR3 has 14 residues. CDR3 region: CASRWSNDLYEQYV. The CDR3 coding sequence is TGTGCCAGCAGGTGGTCAAACGACCTCTACGAGCAGTACGTC.

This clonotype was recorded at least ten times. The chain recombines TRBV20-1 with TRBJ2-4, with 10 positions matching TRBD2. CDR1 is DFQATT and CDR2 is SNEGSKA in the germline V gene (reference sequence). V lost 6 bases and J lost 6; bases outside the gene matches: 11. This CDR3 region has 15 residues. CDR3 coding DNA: TGCAGTGCCCGATTAGCGGGAGGTAGGGGAAACATTCAGTACTTC. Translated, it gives CSARLAGGRGNIQYF.